The TCR beta chain described here comes from a study of blood T cell repertoires in COVID-19. This clone has only one observation. The method was immunoSEQ multiplex PCR; TCRdb's version includes in-frame clones alone and lacks a portion of them. The sample contains 150,000 to 200,000 clones, approximately 86% of which appear only once. Germline V gives CDR1 SGHAT, CDR2 FQNNGV. CDR3 size: 12 residues. V was pared by 5 bases and J by 7 bases, with 10 bases between. The sample taken for sequencing was peripheral blood. This chain links TRBV11-2 with TRBJ2-3, with D maybe TRBD2 (5 bases). The sequence was collected from a man between 65 and 85 years old with acute or convalescent COVID-19. The CDR3 DNA reads TGTGCCAGCAGCGAGGGCAGCCATACGCAGTATTTT. This sequence encodes CASSEGSHTQYF.